This paragraph reports one TCR beta chain. Original handling: Estimation of nucleated cell counts relied on the amplification of reference gene primers. Here immunoSEQ multiplex PCR was the method, and the copy in TCRdb shows in-frame clones only, minus some. Clone size and V and J calls were adopted from that table, with D and trimming inferred from the DNA. The sample includes about 320,000 clones, approximately 90% of them seen just once. This sample was taken from a study of blood T cell repertoires in COVID-19. Study-level background: The United States, Italy and Spain provided the acute and convalescent COVID-19 samples. From T cells, B-cell-depleted T cells, or PBMCs came the material, which was cDNA or gDNA.

Patients at the Seattle site were enrolled during active infection and followed longitudinally. This CDR3 spans 14 amino acids. The V gene lost 2 bases and the J gene lost 7 bases, with 12 bases spanning the gap. This sequence originates from a woman in her twenties or thirties with COVID-19, enrolled during active disease. Material: peripheral blood. V and J are TRBV5-3 and TRBJ1-4; no firm D call. TRBV5-3 is labeled an ORF, and its function is uncertain. CDR3 in DNA: TGTGCCAGAAGCTTCGAACCGGGGAGTGAAAAACTGTTTTTT. Its protein product is CARSFEPGSEKLFF.